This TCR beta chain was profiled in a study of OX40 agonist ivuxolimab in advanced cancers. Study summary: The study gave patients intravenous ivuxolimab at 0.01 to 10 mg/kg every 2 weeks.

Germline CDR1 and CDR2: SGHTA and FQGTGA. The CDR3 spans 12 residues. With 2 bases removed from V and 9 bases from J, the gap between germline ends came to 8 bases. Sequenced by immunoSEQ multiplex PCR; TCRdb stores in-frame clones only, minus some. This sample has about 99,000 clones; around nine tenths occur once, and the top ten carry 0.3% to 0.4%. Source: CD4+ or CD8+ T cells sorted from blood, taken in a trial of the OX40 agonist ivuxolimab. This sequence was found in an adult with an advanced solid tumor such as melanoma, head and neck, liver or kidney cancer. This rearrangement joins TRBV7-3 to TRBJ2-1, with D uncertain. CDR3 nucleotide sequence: TGTGCCAGCAGCTTATTTACCACTGAGCAGTTCTTC. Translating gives CASSLFTTEQFF.